This passage covers 12 T cell receptor beta chains from one sample sequenced in a study of blood T cell repertoires in COVID-19. Here immunoSEQ multiplex PCR was the method, and the copy in TCRdb shows in-frame clones only, minus some. In the table there are 200,000 to 250,000 clones, around 84% of which are singletons. Sequencing was carried out using peripheral blood. The source of these receptors is a human donor in a cohort sampled during active COVID-19.

The genes are TRBV27 and TRBJ1-5; no clear D. Germline V lookup: CDR1 MNHEY, CDR2 SMNVEV (reference sequence). V was shortened by 5 bases and J by 4 bases, with 18 bases between the two germline ends. This CDR3 comprises 16 residues. This CDR3 is CASSRVSPGINQPQHF. CDR3 bases: TGTGCCAGCAGTCGAGTCTCCCCAGGAATAAATCAGCCCCAGCATTTT.

The V and J genes are TRBV20-1 and TRBJ2-1; a weak D match, TRBD1 (6 bases). Trimming took 5 bases from V and 8 from J, leaving 7 bases between them. This CDR3 contains 10 residues. Germline V gene data show CDR1 as DFQATT and CDR2 as SNEGSKA (reference sequence). CDR3 in amino acids: CSAYRDEQFF. In nucleotides, the CDR3 is TGCAGTGCTTACAGGGATGAGCAGTTCTTC.

CDR3 amino acids: CASSPRTGPYNEQFF. In DNA form, the CDR3 reads TGTGCCAGCAGCCCTCGGACAGGGCCCTACAATGAGCAGTTCTTC. The chain employs TRBV7-9 and TRBJ2-1, with 8 bases that match TRBD1. CDR1 SEHNR and CDR2 FQNEAQ come from the germline V gene (reference sequence). Trimming at V came to 5 bases and at J to 2 bases, leaving 5 bases not matched to a gene. This CDR3 has 15 amino acids. Variable domain in full (rest from reference TRBV7-9 and TRBJ2-1): DTGVSQNPRHKITKRGQNVTFRCDPISEHNRLYWYRQTLGQGPEFLTYFQNEAQLEKSRLLSDRFSAERPKGSFSTLEIQRTEQGDSAMYLCASSPRTGPYNEQFFGPGTRLTVL.

The gene calls are TRBV28 and TRBJ1-5; TRBD1 aligns across 10 bases. CDR3 size: 15 residues. The V gene's germline CDR1 is MDHEN and CDR2 SYDVKM. Trimming cost V 4 bases and J 5 bases; bases outside gene matches: 5. Here the CDR3 reads CASSSGTGVHQPQHF. As DNA, the CDR3 is TGTGCCAGCAGTTCAGGGACAGGGGTTCATCAGCCCCAGCATTTT. The whole variable domain, remainder taken from reference TRBV28 and TRBJ1-5, is DVKVTQSSRYLVKRTGEKVFLECVQDMDHENMFWYRQDPGLGLRLIYFSYDVKMKEKGDIPEGYSVSREKKERFSLILESASTNQTSMYLCASSSGTGVHQPQHFGDGTRLSIL.

This sequence joins TRBV18 and TRBJ2-2, with 9 bases identical to TRBD2. CDR1 and CDR2 (germline): KGHSH, LQKENI. V shed 3 bases and J 4 bases; nucleotides not matched to a gene: 3. This CDR3 is built from 15 residues. CDR3 sequence reads: CASSPPSGTTGELFF. In nucleotides, the CDR3 is TGTGCCAGCTCACCGCCTAGCGGGACCACCGGGGAGCTGTTTTTT.

This chain uses TRBV7-2 with TRBJ1-2; the D gene is possibly TRBD1 (5 bases). CDR1 SGHTA and CDR2 FQGNSA come from the germline V gene. This CDR3 is 13 amino acids long. Trimming stripped 1 base from V and 2 bases from J, with 5 bases between. The CDR3 is CASSLEGNYGYTF. CDR3 bases: TGTGCCAGCAGCTTAGAGGGGAACTATGGCTACACCTTC.

A single count supports this clone. This rearrangement joins TRBV11-2 to TRBJ2-1; 7 positions match TRBD2. Germline-derived CDR1 and CDR2 are SGHAT and FQNNGV. The junction had 6 bases not matched to a gene; V was cut back by 2 bases and J by 8 bases. The CDR3 covers 14 residues. CDR3 sequence: CASSLLSGTDEQFF. For the CDR3, the DNA is TGTGCCAGCAGCTTATTGAGCGGGACTGATGAGCAGTTCTTC.

This rearrangement joins TRBV5-1 to TRBJ2-3, with TRBD2 matching 8 bases. V dropped 0 bases and J dropped 6; count of bases not matched to a gene: 9. The CDR3 runs 16 residues. Germline values: CDR1 SGHRS, CDR2 YFSETQ. The DNA of the CDR3 is TGCGCCAGCAGCTTGGCCATTAGCGGGATATCGGATACGCAGTATTTT. It yields the protein CASSLAISGISDTQYF.

The genes are TRBV27 and TRBJ2-5, with D possibly matching TRBD2 (6 bases). Germline CDR1 reads MNHEY; CDR2 reads SMNVEV (reference sequence). CDR3 length equals 17 residues. The V gene lost 4 bases and the J gene lost 0 bases, with 18 bases spanning the gap. CDR3 loop: CASSSGTRRSYQETQYF. CDR3 bases: TGTGCCAGCAGTTCCGGGACTCGCCGTTCGTACCAAGAGACCCAGTACTTC.

The table lists this clone with a count of one. V and J are TRBV6-5 and TRBJ1-2; TRBD1 matches 8 bases. The CDR3 extends over 12 amino acids. In germline, CDR1 is MNHEY, CDR2 SVGAGI. With 5 bases clipped from V and 4 bases from J, the junction kept 0 bases outside the gene matches. The CDR3 DNA is TGTGCCAGCAGTACAGGGGGCTATGGCTACACCTTC. Its protein product is CASSTGGYGYTF.

The rearrangement links TRBV28 to TRBJ2-6; TRBD2 matches 7 bases. Germline V lookup: CDR1 MDHEN, CDR2 SYDVKM. This CDR3 has 16 amino acids. Germline trimming cut 6 bases from V and 2 bases from J; bases unmatched to any gene: 7. Here the CDR3 DNA reads TGTGCCAGCAGGCCCCTCGCGGGGGCTGGGGCCAACGTCCTGACTTTC. It specifies CASRPLAGAGANVLTF.

J is TRBJ2-7 and V is TRBV7-9, with D maybe TRBD2 (6 bases). The germline V gene encodes CDR1 SEHNR and CDR2 FQNEAQ (reference sequence). The CDR3 spans 15 residues. V lost 5 bases and J lost 3, with 17 bases in between. This chain's CDR3 is CASSASVVPSYEQYF. The CDR3 bases are TGTGCCAGCAGCGCTAGCGTAGTTCCAAGCTACGAGCAGTACTTC.